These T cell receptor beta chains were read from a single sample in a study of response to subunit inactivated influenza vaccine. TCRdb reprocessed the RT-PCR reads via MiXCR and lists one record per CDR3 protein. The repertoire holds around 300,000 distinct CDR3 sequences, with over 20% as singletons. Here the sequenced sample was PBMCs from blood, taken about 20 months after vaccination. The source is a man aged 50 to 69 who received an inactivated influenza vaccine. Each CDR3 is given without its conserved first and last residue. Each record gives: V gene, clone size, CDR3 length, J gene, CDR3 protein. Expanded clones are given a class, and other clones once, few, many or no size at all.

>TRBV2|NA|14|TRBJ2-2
ASNRQGLANTGELF
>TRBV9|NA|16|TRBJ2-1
ASSVEPVAGDGYNEQF
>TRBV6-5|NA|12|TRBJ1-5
ASSYHPYNQPQH
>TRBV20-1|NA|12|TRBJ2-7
SPDRPAGTYEQY
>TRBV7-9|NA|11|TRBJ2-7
ASSLGVRPEPY
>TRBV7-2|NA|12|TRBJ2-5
ASSLARELETQY
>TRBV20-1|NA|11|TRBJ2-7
SARRRGPYEQY
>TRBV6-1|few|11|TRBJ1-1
ASKTDRNTEAF
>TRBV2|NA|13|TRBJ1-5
ASSGIRQGYQPQH
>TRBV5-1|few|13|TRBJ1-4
ASSLSGGSNEKLF
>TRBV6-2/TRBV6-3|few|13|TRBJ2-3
ASGQLPPGTDTQY
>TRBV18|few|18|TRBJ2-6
ASSPILHSSGVSGANVLT
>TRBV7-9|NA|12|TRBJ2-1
ASSLVFGGNEQF
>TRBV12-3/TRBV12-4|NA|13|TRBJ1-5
ASSFSTSGNQPQH
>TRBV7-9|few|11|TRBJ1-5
ASSLGYNQPQH
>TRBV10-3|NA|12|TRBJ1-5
GISKGRTDQPQH
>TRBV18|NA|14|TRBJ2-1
ASSPQTSGRNNEQF
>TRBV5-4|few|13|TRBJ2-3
ASSLSGLGTGTQY
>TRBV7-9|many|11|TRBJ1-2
ASSLGQVYGYT
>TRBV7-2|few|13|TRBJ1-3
ASRDLDRRHNTIY
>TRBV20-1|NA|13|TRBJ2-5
SARPAGTTQETQY
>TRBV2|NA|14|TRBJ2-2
ASSGPRDRGFGELF
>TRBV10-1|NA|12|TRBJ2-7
ASSELQGTYEQY
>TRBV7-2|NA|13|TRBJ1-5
ASSKTGSGDQPQH
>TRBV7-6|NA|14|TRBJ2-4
ASSLGRGIAKNSQY
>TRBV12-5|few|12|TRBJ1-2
ASGLVGTADGYT
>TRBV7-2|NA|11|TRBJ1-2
ASSYKTDYGYT
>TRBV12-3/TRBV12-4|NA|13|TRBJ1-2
ASSSGQVRASGYT
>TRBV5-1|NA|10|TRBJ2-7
ASSGTSYEQY
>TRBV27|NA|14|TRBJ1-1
ASSPTAEPGNTEAF
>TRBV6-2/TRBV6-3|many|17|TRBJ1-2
ASSYMGALGKPPAYGYT
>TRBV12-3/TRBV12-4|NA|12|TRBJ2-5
ASSLTGPAETQY
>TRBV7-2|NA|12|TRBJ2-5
ASSSSGRLETQY
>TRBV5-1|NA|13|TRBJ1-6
ASSLEQGKNSPLH
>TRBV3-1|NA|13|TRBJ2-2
ASSPWDRGSGELF
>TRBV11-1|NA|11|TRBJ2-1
ASSLESLNEQF
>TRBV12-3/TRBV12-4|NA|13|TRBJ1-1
ASSSRQGWNTEAF
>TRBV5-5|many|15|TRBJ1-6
ASSLGQSPNYNSPLH
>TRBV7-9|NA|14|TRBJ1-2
ASSLADRDRAHGYT
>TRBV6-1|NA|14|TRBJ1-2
ASSEASGGWGYGYT
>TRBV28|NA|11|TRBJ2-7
ASSLAGRNEQY
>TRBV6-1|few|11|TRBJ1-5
AGTHPSDRPQH
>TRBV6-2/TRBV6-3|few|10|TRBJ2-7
ASSYLQARQY
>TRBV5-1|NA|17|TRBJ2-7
ASSLIAGARVPTSYEQY
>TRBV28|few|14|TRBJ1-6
ASSLLGQAINSPLH
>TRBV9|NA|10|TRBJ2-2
ASSVEPGELF
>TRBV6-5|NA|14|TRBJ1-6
ASSYVGGQSNSPLH
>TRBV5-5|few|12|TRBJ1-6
ASSVDSWGSPLH
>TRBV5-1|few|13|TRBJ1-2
ASSLQGQSNYGYT
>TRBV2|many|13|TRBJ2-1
ASSISGFSYNEQF
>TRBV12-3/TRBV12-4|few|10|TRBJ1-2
ASSLPPGPLT
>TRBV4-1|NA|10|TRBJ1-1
ASTGGGTEAF
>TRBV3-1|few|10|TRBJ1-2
ASSQPAGGYT
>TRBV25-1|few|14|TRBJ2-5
ASSNYRGGEKETQY
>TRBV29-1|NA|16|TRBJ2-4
SVEEWRQGDLAKNIQY
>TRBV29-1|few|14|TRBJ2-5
SVEGQDRAGGETQY
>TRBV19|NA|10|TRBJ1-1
ASSITFRAAF
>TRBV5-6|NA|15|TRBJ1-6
ASSSDRKGSYNSPLH
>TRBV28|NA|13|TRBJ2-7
ASSFSRASSYEQY
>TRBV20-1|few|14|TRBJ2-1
SAAGVGRSGGNEQF